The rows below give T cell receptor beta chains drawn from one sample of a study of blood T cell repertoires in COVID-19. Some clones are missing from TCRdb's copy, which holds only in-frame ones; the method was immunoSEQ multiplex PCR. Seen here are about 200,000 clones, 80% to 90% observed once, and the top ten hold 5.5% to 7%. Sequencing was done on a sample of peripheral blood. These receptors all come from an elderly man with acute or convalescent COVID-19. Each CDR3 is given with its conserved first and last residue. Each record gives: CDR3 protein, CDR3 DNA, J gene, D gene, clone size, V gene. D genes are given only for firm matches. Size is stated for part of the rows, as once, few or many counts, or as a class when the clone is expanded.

CASSLGGRTGELFF,TGTGCCAGCAGTTTGGGGGGGCGCACCGGGGAGCTGTTTTTT,TRBJ2-2,NA,NA,TRBV28
CASRSTGSGNTIYF,TGTGCCAGCAGGTCCACAGGGTCTGGAAACACCATATATTTT,TRBJ1-3,NA,NA,TRBV28
CASRTGTTETQYF,TGCGCCAGCAGAACAGGTACTACGGAGACCCAGTACTTC,TRBJ2-5,NA,NA,TRBV5-1
CASNINNQPQHF,TGTGCCAGCAACATTAACAATCAGCCCCAGCATTTT,TRBJ1-5,NA,NA,TRBV28
CASIARQGNTEAFF,TGTGCCAGCATCGCAAGACAGGGGAACACTGAAGCTTTCTTT,TRBJ1-1,TRBD1,NA,TRBV6-5
CASRVGGSTGELFF,TGCGCCTCCCGGGTGGGGGGTTCCACCGGGGAGCTGTTTTTT,TRBJ2-2,NA,NA,TRBV5-1
CASSPRQGSQQKLFF,TGTGCCAGCAGCCCTCGACAGGGTAGTCAACAAAAACTGTTTTTT,TRBJ1-4,TRBD1,NA,TRBV7-2
CATSWREGRYF,TGTGCTACCAGTTGGCGGGAGGGCCGGTATTTT,TRBJ2-3,TRBD2,NA,TRBV12-5
CSVEGHTTWGYTF,TGCAGCGTTGAGGGGCACACAACTTGGGGCTACACCTTC,TRBJ1-2,NA,once,TRBV29-1
CASSGGNRETQYF,TGTGCCAGCAGCGGGGGGAATCGGGAGACCCAGTACTTC,TRBJ2-5,NA,NA,TRBV13
CASRRPGTGGYNSPLHF,TGTGCCAGCAGGCGGCCCGGGACAGGGGGCTATAATTCACCCCTCCACTTT,TRBJ1-6,TRBD1,NA,TRBV28
CATSDHMGTGYTDTQYF,TGTGCCACCAGTGACCACATGGGGACAGGTTACACAGATACGCAGTATTTT,TRBJ2-3,TRBD1,NA,TRBV24-1
CASSGLESVDTQYF,TGTGCCAGCAGCGGACTTGAGAGTGTGGATACGCAGTATTTT,TRBJ2-3,NA,once,TRBV14
CASSYTLRQGDSPLHF,TGTGCCAGCAGTTATACCCTGAGACAGGGAGACTCACCCCTCCACTTT,TRBJ1-6,TRBD1,NA,TRBV6-9
CASSPGRGNKYEQYF,TGTGCCAGTAGCCCCGGCAGGGGTAATAAGTACGAGCAGTACTTC,TRBJ2-7,NA,NA,TRBV19
CASSPPASAEGELFF,TGTGCCAGCTCACCACCGGCTAGCGCTGAAGGGGAGCTGTTTTTT,TRBJ2-2,NA,NA,TRBV18
CASSQAPLRLAGGSATGELFF,TGCGCCAGCAGCCAAGCCCCACTACGACTAGCGGGGGGTTCGGCCACCGGGGAGCTGTTTTTT,TRBJ2-2,TRBD2,many,TRBV4-1
CASSPPLMTSGRADSYNEQFF,TGTGCCAGCAGCCCCCCCCTCATGACTAGCGGGAGGGCCGACTCCTACAATGAGCAGTTCTTC,TRBJ2-1,TRBD2,NA,TRBV9
CAISDRQGASYEQYF,TGTGCCATCAGTGATAGGCAGGGGGCCTCCTACGAGCAGTACTTC,TRBJ2-7,TRBD1,few,TRBV10-3
CASSPTGAPASGNTIYF,TGTGCCAGTAGTCCTACAGGGGCCCCAGCCTCTGGAAACACCATATATTTT,TRBJ1-3,TRBD1,few,TRBV19
CASSPNQGFGDGYTF,TGCGCCAGCAGCCCAAATCAGGGCTTTGGTGATGGCTACACCTTC,TRBJ1-2,NA,NA,TRBV5-1
CASSYSTSGDTQYF,TGTGCCAGCAGTTACTCGACAAGCGGGGATACGCAGTATTTT,TRBJ2-3,NA,NA,TRBV6-5
CASSQTGLATDTQYF,TGTGCTAGCAGCCAGACAGGGCTAGCGACAGATACGCAGTATTTT,TRBJ2-3,NA,once,TRBV7-7
CASSRGLAAGAAKNIQYF,TGTGCCAGCAGTCGGGGACTAGCAGCCGGCGCAGCCAAAAACATTCAGTACTTC,TRBJ2-4,TRBD2,NA,TRBV28
CASSPFLAASTDTQYF,TGTGCCAGCTCACCATTCCTAGCGGCTAGCACAGATACGCAGTATTTT,TRBJ2-3,TRBD2,NA,TRBV18
CASSYRGSNTGELFF,TGTGCCAGCAGTTACAGGGGGTCGAACACCGGGGAGCTGTTTTTT,TRBJ2-2,TRBD1,NA,TRBV5-6
CASSQLRGQAYGYTF,TGCGCCAGCAGCCAACTGAGGGGACAGGCCTATGGCTACACCTTC,TRBJ1-2,TRBD1,NA,TRBV4-1
CASRSSGRNYEQYF,TGTGCCAGCAGGTCTAGCGGGAGGAACTACGAGCAGTACTTC,TRBJ2-7,TRBD2,NA,TRBV6-1
CASSEARGTYSPLHF,TGTGCCAGCAGTGAAGCGCGGGGCACCTATTCACCCCTCCACTTT,TRBJ1-6,NA,NA,TRBV2
CATGGQLTGELFF,TGTGCCACCGGGGGGCAGCTTACAGGGGAGCTGTTTTTT,TRBJ2-2,NA,NA,TRBV7-9
CASRDRTNEKLFF,TGTGCCAGTAGAGACAGAACTAATGAAAAACTGTTTTTT,TRBJ1-4,NA,NA,TRBV19
CASSVGWGNRGGATNEKLFF,TGTGCCAGCAGCGTAGGGTGGGGGAACAGGGGAGGTGCAACTAATGAAAAACTGTTTTTT,TRBJ1-4,TRBD1,NA,TRBV9
CASSLRDRANQPQHF,TGTGCCAGCAGCCTCCGGGACAGAGCAAATCAGCCCCAGCATTTT,TRBJ1-5,TRBD1,NA,TRBV5-6
CASSPPTKYNEQFF,TGTGCCAGCTCACCACCAACAAAATACAATGAGCAGTTCTTC,TRBJ2-1,NA,NA,TRBV18
CASRPGGEPHNSPLHF,TGCGCCAGCAGGCCCGGAGGGGAACCTCATAATTCACCCCTCCACTTT,TRBJ1-6,NA,NA,TRBV5-1
CASSFLASWGGTDTQYF,TGCGCCAGCAGCTTCCTAGCTAGCTGGGGAGGCACAGATACGCAGTATTTT,TRBJ2-3,NA,few,TRBV5-1